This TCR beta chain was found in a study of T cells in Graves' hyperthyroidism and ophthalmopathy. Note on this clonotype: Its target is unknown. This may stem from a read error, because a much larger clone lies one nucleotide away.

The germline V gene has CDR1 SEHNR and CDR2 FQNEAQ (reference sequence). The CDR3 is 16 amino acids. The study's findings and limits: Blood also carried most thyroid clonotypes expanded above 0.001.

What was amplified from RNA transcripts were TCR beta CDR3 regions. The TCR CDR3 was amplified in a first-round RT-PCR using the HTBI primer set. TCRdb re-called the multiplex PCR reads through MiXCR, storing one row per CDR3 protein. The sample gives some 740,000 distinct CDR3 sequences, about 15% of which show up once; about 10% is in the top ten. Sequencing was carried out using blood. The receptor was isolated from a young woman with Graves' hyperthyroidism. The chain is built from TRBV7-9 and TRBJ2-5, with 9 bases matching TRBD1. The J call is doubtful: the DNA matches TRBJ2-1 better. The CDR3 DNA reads TGTGCCAGCAGCTTGGCACAGGGGGCGCCTGGAGAGACCCAGTTCTTC. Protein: CASSLAQGAPGETQFF.